This T cell receptor (beta chain) was sequenced for a study of blood T cell repertoires in COVID-19. Study at large: Samples taken during acute and convalescent COVID-19 were collected in the United States, Italy and Spain.

On this clone itself: Different DNA sequences within this sample yield the same CDR3.

Sequencing used immunoSEQ multiplex PCR; TCRdb keeps in-frame clones, though not all of them. The sample consists of about 250,000 clones, roughly 84% of them appearing once. From germline, CDR1 is MNHEY and CDR2 SVGAGI. Trimming cost V 0 bases and J 4 bases, with 6 bases left between them. The CDR3 totals 13 residues. The chain carries TRBV6-5 and TRBJ1-2; no firm D call. The sequenced sample consisted of peripheral blood. This TCR came from a woman between 40 and 50 years old who had recovered from COVID-19. CDR3 sequence (DNA): TGTGCCAGCAGTTACTCGCGAGGCTATGGCTACACCTTC. Translated, it gives CASSYSRGYGYTF.